This is a list of T cell receptor beta chains from one sample in a study of blood T cell repertoires in COVID-19. Data came from immunoSEQ multiplex PCR; TCRdb stores just in-frame clones and leaves some out. The sample has some 140,000 clones, 65% to 90% seen once. The specimen was peripheral blood. Receptors were obtained from a woman between 55 and 75 years old with COVID-19, enrolled during active disease. Each CDR3 is given with its conserved first and last residue. The D gene is left open where the match is weak. Expanded clones are given a class, and other clones once, few, many or no size at all.

v_call: TRBV6-5; j_call: TRBJ1-6; d_call: TRBD1; clone_size: .; cdr3_aa: CASWDRGGSPLHF; cdr3_nt: TGTGCCAGCTGGGACAGGGGCGGTTCACCCCTCCACTTT
v_call: TRBV6-1; j_call: TRBJ1-2; d_call: .; clone_size: .; cdr3_aa: CASSDPMSASRSEGYTF; cdr3_nt: TGTGCCAGCAGTGATCCTATGTCCGCTAGCCGATCAGAGGGCTACACCTTC
v_call: TRBV19; j_call: TRBJ1-1; d_call: TRBD1; clone_size: .; cdr3_aa: CASKQAGTGKGEAFF; cdr3_nt: TGTGCCAGTAAGCAGGCCGGGACAGGGAAGGGTGAAGCTTTCTTT
v_call: TRBV7-6; j_call: TRBJ1-2; d_call: TRBD1; clone_size: .; cdr3_aa: CASSLGTGYGYTF; cdr3_nt: TGTGCCAGCAGCTTAGGGACAGGCTATGGCTACACCTTC
v_call: TRBV7-8; j_call: TRBJ2-4; d_call: .; clone_size: .; cdr3_aa: CASSLGQALAKNIQYF; cdr3_nt: TGTGCCAGCAGCTTAGGGCAGGCCTTAGCCAAAAACATTCAGTACTTC
v_call: TRBV29-1; j_call: TRBJ1-4; d_call: TRBD1; clone_size: .; cdr3_aa: CSVTRQGNEKLFF; cdr3_nt: TGCAGCGTTACCCGACAGGGGAATGAAAAACTGTTTTTT
v_call: TRBV29-1; j_call: TRBJ2-7; d_call: .; clone_size: .; cdr3_aa: CSVGLVSEQYF; cdr3_nt: TGCAGCGTTGGACTAGTTTCCGAGCAGTACTTC
v_call: TRBV6-1; j_call: TRBJ1-2; d_call: .; clone_size: .; cdr3_aa: CASSDPWGRVVGYTF; cdr3_nt: TGTGCCAGCAGTGATCCCTGGGGCAGGGTGGTTGGCTACACCTTC
v_call: TRBV5-1; j_call: TRBJ1-5; d_call: .; clone_size: .; cdr3_aa: CASSYGTNSNQPQHF; cdr3_nt: TGCGCCAGCAGCTACGGGACAAATAGCAATCAGCCCCAGCATTTT
v_call: TRBV30; j_call: TRBJ2-3; d_call: TRBD2; clone_size: .; cdr3_aa: CAWKRDGGSTDTQYF; cdr3_nt: TGTGCCTGGAAACGGGACGGGGGGTCTACAGATACGCAGTATTTT
v_call: TRBV6-4; j_call: TRBJ1-1; d_call: TRBD1; clone_size: few; cdr3_aa: CASSAGTENTEAFF; cdr3_nt: TGTGCCAGCAGCGCCGGGACAGAGAACACTGAAGCTTTCTTT
v_call: TRBV6-6; j_call: TRBJ1-5; d_call: .; clone_size: .; cdr3_aa: CASSYDSSSQPQHF; cdr3_nt: TGTGCCAGCAGTTACGACAGTTCAAGCCAGCCCCAGCATTTT
v_call: TRBV5-1; j_call: TRBJ2-1; d_call: TRBD2; clone_size: .; cdr3_aa: CASSLDPSGGNEQFF; cdr3_nt: TGCGCCAGCAGCTTGGATCCTAGCGGGGGCAATGAGCAGTTCTTC
v_call: TRBV24-1; j_call: TRBJ1-5; d_call: .; clone_size: .; cdr3_aa: CATSETDSRNQPQHF; cdr3_nt: TGTGCCACCAGTGAAACTGACAGTCGCAATCAGCCCCAGCATTTT
v_call: TRBV3-1/TRBV3-2; j_call: TRBJ1-1; d_call: .; clone_size: few; cdr3_aa: CASSQGVNTEAFF; cdr3_nt: TGTGCCAGCAGCCAAGGAGTGAACACTGAAGCTTTCTTT
v_call: TRBV6-5; j_call: TRBJ1-4; d_call: .; clone_size: .; cdr3_aa: CATLIGGRGEKLFF; cdr3_nt: TGTGCCACCTTAATAGGAGGGCGGGGTGAAAAACTGTTTTTT
v_call: TRBV7-3; j_call: TRBJ1-6; d_call: .; clone_size: .; cdr3_aa: CASSLRGGSSNSPLHF; cdr3_nt: TGTGCCAGCAGCTTAAGGGGCGGAAGTTCTAATTCACCCCTCCACTTT
v_call: TRBV6-5; j_call: TRBJ1-1; d_call: TRBD1; clone_size: .; cdr3_aa: CASNGPGTVRAFF; cdr3_nt: TGTGCCAGCAATGGCCCCGGGACAGTTCGGGCTTTCTTT
v_call: TRBV7-2; j_call: TRBJ1-6; d_call: .; clone_size: .; cdr3_aa: CASSFRTELRNSPLHF; cdr3_nt: TGTGCCAGCAGCTTCCGGACAGAACTTAGAAATTCACCCCTCCACTTT
v_call: TRBV9; j_call: TRBJ2-5; d_call: TRBD1; clone_size: .; cdr3_aa: CASSATGGLETQYF; cdr3_nt: TGTGCCAGCAGCGCTACAGGGGGTCTCGAGACCCAGTACTTC
v_call: TRBV28; j_call: TRBJ1-2; d_call: .; clone_size: .; cdr3_aa: CASSPTGPIVGYTF; cdr3_nt: TGTGCCAGCAGTCCCACAGGGCCTATTGTCGGCTACACCTTC
v_call: TRBV6-1; j_call: TRBJ1-2; d_call: .; clone_size: .; cdr3_aa: CASSEAESPGYTF; cdr3_nt: TGTGCCAGCAGTGAAGCAGAGTCGCCTGGCTACACCTTC
v_call: TRBV27; j_call: TRBJ1-2; d_call: .; clone_size: .; cdr3_aa: CASSQGLIGGIYGYTF; cdr3_nt: TGTGCCAGCAGCCAGGGCCTTATCGGGGGTATCTATGGCTACACCTTC
v_call: TRBV5-1; j_call: TRBJ1-4; d_call: TRBD1; clone_size: .; cdr3_aa: CASSLGGADEKLFF; cdr3_nt: TGCGCCAGCAGCTTAGGGGGCGCAGATGAAAAACTGTTTTTT
v_call: TRBV11-2; j_call: TRBJ2-5; d_call: .; clone_size: .; cdr3_aa: CASSFPRETQYF; cdr3_nt: TGTGCCAGCAGCTTTCCTCGGGAGACCCAGTACTTC
v_call: TRBV19; j_call: TRBJ1-1; d_call: .; clone_size: .; cdr3_aa: CASSRDKNTEAFF; cdr3_nt: TGTGCCAGTAGTAGGGACAAGAACACTGAAGCTTTCTTT
v_call: TRBV10-1; j_call: TRBJ1-6; d_call: TRBD1; clone_size: once; cdr3_aa: CASSGQGSNSPLHF; cdr3_nt: TGCGCCAGCTCGGGACAGGGGTCTAATTCACCCCTCCACTTT
v_call: TRBV19; j_call: TRBJ1-2; d_call: TRBD1; clone_size: .; cdr3_aa: CASSRSQGVDGYTF; cdr3_nt: TGTGCCAGTAGTCGTTCCCAGGGGGTGGATGGCTACACCTTC
v_call: TRBV29-1; j_call: TRBJ2-6; d_call: TRBD1; clone_size: .; cdr3_aa: CSVEDRQGAGSGANVLTF; cdr3_nt: TGCAGCGTTGAAGATCGCCAGGGGGCTGGCTCGGGGGCCAACGTCCTGACTTTC